The 5 T cell receptor beta chains below all came from one sample that was sequenced in a study of preoperative IRX-2 immunotherapy in early breast cancer. Treatment indicated: preoperative locoregional IRX-2 cytokine immunotherapy. Some clones are missing from TCRdb's copy, which holds only in-frame ones; the method was immunoSEQ multiplex PCR. The table has fewer than 9,500 clones, around 84% seen once. Specimen: tumor tissue, collected after IRX-2 immunotherapy. The source of these receptors is a human donor with breast cancer.

The chain joins TRBV18 to TRBJ2-3, with D possibly being TRBD1 (5 bases). The CDR3 length is 14 residues. V was clipped by 2 bases and J by 4 bases, with 10 bases between them. In germline, CDR1 is KGHSH, CDR2 LQKENI. CDR3 in DNA: TGTGCCAGCTCACCATTAGGGGTGGCAGATACGCAGTATTTT. This encodes CASSPLGVADTQYF.

The rearrangement uses TRBV6-4 and TRBJ1-5, with a tentative D call TRBD1 (6 bases). Per the germline V gene, CDR1 is MRHNA and CDR2 is SNTAGT. The CDR3 spans 13 residues. V lost 8 bases, J lost 5 bases, and 13 bases lay in between. DNA of the CDR3: TGTGCCAGCGGGGGCAGGGTTTATCAGCCCCAGCATTTT. Encoded protein: CASGGRVYQPQHF.

The chain couples TRBV6-8 to TRBJ2-5, with 7 bases lining up with TRBD1. The CDR3 length is 15 residues. Germline CDR1 and CDR2: MNHGY and SAAAGT. The J segment lost 4 bases and the V segment lost 7 bases, leaving 12 bases of the junction unmatched. CDR3 nucleotide sequence: TGTGCCAGCAAATCAGACAGGGCTTCTCGAGAGACCCAGTACTTC. Translating gives CASKSDRASRETQYF.

V gene TRBV18 combines with J gene TRBJ2-4; weak D call: TRBD1 (7 bases). The CDR3 extends over 15 amino acids. CDR1 KGHSH and CDR2 LQKENI come from the germline V gene. V gave up 3 bases and J gave up 9 bases, with 18 bases separating them. Here the CDR3 reads CASSPQGGAMGIQYF. The CDR3 coding sequence is TGTGCCAGCTCACCTCAGGGGGGCGCAATGGGCATTCAGTACTTC.

J is TRBJ2-5 and V is TRBV7-7; TRBD1 might be the D (6 bases). CDR1 is SSHAT, CDR2 FNYEAQ, per germline (reference sequence). The CDR3 has 19 residues. V lost 5 bases to trimming and J lost 1 base, with 26 bases between them. CDR3 region: CASSPRWGEAGDFQETQYF. The CDR3 DNA is TGTGCCAGCAGCCCTAGGTGGGGTGAGGCAGGGGATTTCCAAGAGACCCAGTACTTC.